This T cell receptor (beta chain) is drawn from a study of shared clonotypes between healthy human individuals. At the level of the study: Each donor's CD4 naive and CD4 memory cells filled three plates apiece, CD8 naive two, and CD8 memory one.

The table came from immunoSEQ multiplex PCR; TCRdb's copy has only in-frame clones and leaves some out. The sample has some 500,000 clones, approximately 95% seen once. Recent vaccinations or acute infections were absent in the healthy HIV-negative adult donors. Findings and limits, study-wide: Unshared clonotypes carried lower generation probabilities than those common to all four donors. Estimated clonotype richness was generally higher in naive than memory subsets.

Concerning this clone itself: No antigen is known for it.

Sequencing input: naive CD4+ T cells sorted from blood. Subset meaning: CD45RA+ positively selected. The receptor comes from a woman in her twenties or thirties in good health.

DNA of the CDR3: TGCAGCGTTGGTGGGAGCTGGGCAGATACGCAGTATTTT. It codes for CSVGGSWADTQYF. The chain links TRBV29-1 to TRBJ2-3; a weak D match, TRBD2 (5 bases). Trimming stripped 4 bases from V and 4 bases from J, with 12 bases between. Germline loops: CDR1 SQVTM, CDR2 ANQGSEA. The CDR3 loop spans 13 amino acids.